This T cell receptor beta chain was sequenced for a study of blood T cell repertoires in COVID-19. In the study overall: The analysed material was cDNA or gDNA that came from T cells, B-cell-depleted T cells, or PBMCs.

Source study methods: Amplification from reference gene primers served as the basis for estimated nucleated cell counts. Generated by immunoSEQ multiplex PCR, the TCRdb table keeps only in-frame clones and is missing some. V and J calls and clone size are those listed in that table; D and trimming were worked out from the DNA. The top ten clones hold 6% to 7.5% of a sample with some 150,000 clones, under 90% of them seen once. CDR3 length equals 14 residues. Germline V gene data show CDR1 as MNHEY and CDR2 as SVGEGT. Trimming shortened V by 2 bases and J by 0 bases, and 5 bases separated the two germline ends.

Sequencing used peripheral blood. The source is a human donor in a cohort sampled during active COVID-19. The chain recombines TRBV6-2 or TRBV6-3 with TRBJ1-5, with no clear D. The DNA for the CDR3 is TGTGCCAGCAGTTACGCACTTAGCAATCAGCCCCAGCATTTT. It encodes CASSYALSNQPQHF.